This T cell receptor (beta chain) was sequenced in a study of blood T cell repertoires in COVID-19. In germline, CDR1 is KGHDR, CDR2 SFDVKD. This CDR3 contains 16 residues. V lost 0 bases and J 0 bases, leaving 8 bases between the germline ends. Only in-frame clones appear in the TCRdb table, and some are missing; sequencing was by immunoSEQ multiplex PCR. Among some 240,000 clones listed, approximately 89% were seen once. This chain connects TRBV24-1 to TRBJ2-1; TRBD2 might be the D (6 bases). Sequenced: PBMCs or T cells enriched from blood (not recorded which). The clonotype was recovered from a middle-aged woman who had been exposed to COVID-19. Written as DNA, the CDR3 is TGTGCCACCAGTGATTTGCGGGGGAGCTCCTACAATGAGCAGTTCTTC. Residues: CATSDLRGSSYNEQFF.